This T cell receptor (beta chain) is from a study of blood T cell repertoires in COVID-19. Study details: Samples of COVID-19 (acute and convalescent) were obtained from the United States, Italy and Spain. In each case, the material was cDNA or gDNA derived from T cells, B-cell-depleted T cells, or PBMCs.

J was trimmed by 4 bases and V by 5 bases; bases with no gene match: 5. Germline V gene lookup returns CDR1 SNHLY and CDR2 FYNNEI. This CDR3 spans 15 amino acids. In the original processing: Estimation of nucleated cell counts relied on the amplification of reference gene primers. Method: immunoSEQ multiplex PCR; TCRdb's copy keeps in-frame clones and lacks some. V and J calls and clone size follow that table, whereas D and trimming were derived from the DNA. The data hold more than 150,000 clones, with roughly four fifths observed a single time. The clonotype comes from a woman in her thirties or forties with acute or convalescent COVID-19. V usage is TRBV2 and J usage is TRBJ1-1; 12 nucleotides align to TRBD1. Sequenced sample: peripheral blood. The CDR3 loop reads CASSKGQGAGTEAFF. DNA of the CDR3: TGTGCCAGCAGTAAGGGACAGGGGGCCGGCACTGAAGCTTTCTTT. The variable domain in full, completed from reference TRBV2 and TRBJ1-1, reads EPEVTQTPSHQVTQMGQEVILRCVPISNHLYFYWYRQILGQKVEFLVSFYNNEISEKSEIFDDQFSVERPDGSNFTLKIRSTKLEDSAMYFCASSKGQGAGTEAFFGQGTRLTVV.